Following are 17 T cell receptor beta chains from one sample sequenced in a study of vaccination and CD4 T cells after COVID-19. Cultured CD4+ T cells had their DNA profiled by the Oncomine TCR Beta short-read assay. From the PCR reads, TCRdb called clonotypes with MiXCR, one entry per CDR3 protein. The sample records around 8,000 distinct CDR3 sequences, 39% being singletons. The treatment was: approximately 11-day PBMC culture with coronavirus spike peptide pools or control peptides (ViraFEST assay). CD4+ T cells that came from the unexposed donor were collected before the COVID-19 pandemic (2011-2018). No cognate antigen is known for these TCRs. Sequencing was carried out using CD4+ T cells from blood, cultured in vitro. Receptors originate from a human donor in good health.

This clonotype was seen only a few times. The J gene is TRBJ2-7, the V gene TRBV28; D is unclear. Germline V gives CDR1 MDHEN, CDR2 SYDVKM. V was shortened by 7 bases and J by 10 bases, with 23 bases between the two germline ends. There are 14 residues in the CDR3. Written as DNA, the CDR3 is TGTGCCAGCAATTTTGGACGCCGCCAGGCTTCTCAGTACTTC. It codes for CASNFGRRQASQYF.

This clonotype appeared a few times. This sequence joins TRBV20-1 and TRBJ2-7; 7 positions agree with TRBD2. The germline gives CDR1 DFQATT, CDR2 SNEGSKA (reference sequence). The trim removed 1 base at V and 2 bases at J, leaving 8 bases unmatched. CDR3 length: 15 amino acids. CDR3 residues: CSARGGGRLPYEQYF. The CDR3 region has the DNA TGCAGTGCTAGAGGCGGCGGGAGATTACCCTACGAGCAGTACTTC.

This clonotype was recorded a few times. This chain links TRBV5-1 with TRBJ2-5; 7 nucleotides align to TRBD1. The CDR3 has 14 amino acids. Losses at the gene ends were 4 bases for V and 2 bases for J; bases not matched to a gene: 5. Germline CDR1 reads SGHRS; CDR2 reads YFSETQ. CDR3 protein: CASSLGDSQETQYF. CDR3 bases: TGCGCCAGCAGCCTAGGGGACAGTCAAGAGACCCAGTACTTC.

The gene calls are TRBV20-1 and TRBJ2-1; a weak D match, TRBD2 (5 bases). CDR1 and CDR2 from the germline V gene are DFQATT and SNEGSKA (reference sequence). The CDR3 consists of 11 residues. V lost 2 bases and J lost 13, with 12 bases in between. In nucleotides, the CDR3 is TGCAGTGCTAGACCGGACTTAGAACAGTTCTTC. This codes for CSARPDLEQFF.

The chain uses TRBV10-3 and TRBJ1-6, with a possible D match to TRBD1 (5 bases). Germline CDR1 reads ENHRY; CDR2 reads SYGVKD. CDR3 length: 14 amino acids. V was pared by 8 bases and J by 7 bases, with 15 bases between. The CDR3 loop reads CAIGNGGGNSPLHF. In nucleotides, the CDR3 is TGTGCCATCGGGAATGGGGGGGGGAATTCACCCCTCCACTTT.

This clonotype showed up just once. The rearrangement joins TRBV19 to TRBJ2-1; D remains unclear. CDR1 is LNHDA, CDR2 SQIVND, per germline (reference sequence). Trimming left V 6 bases short and J 2 bases short, with 11 bases between. The CDR3 sequence is 14 residues long. CDR3 amino acids: CASSTDGTYNEQFF. In nucleotides, the CDR3 is TGTGCCAGTAGCACAGACGGAACCTACAATGAGCAGTTCTTC.

The chain uses TRBV7-2 and TRBJ2-1; D is unclear. CDR1 and CDR2 (germline): SGHTA, FQGNSA. The CDR3 is 13 amino acids. V was pared by 0 bases and J by 8 bases, with 8 bases between. The CDR3 DNA is TGTGCCAGCAGCTTAGCTGTCTTTGATGAGCAGTTCTTC. Translated: CASSLAVFDEQFF.

Points on this clonotype: This clone may be a read error of a much larger clone one base away. The chain couples TRBV7-2 to TRBJ2-7; D may match TRBD1 or TRBD2 (5 bases each). V was shortened by 0 bases and J by 2 bases, with 14 bases between the two germline ends. The germline V gene encodes CDR1 SGHTA and CDR2 FQGNSA. The CDR3 runs 16 residues. The CDR3 loop is CASSLAPPGTAYEQYF. For the CDR3, the DNA is TGTGCCAGCAGCTTAGCTCCCCCAGGGACCGCCTACGAGCAGTACTTC.

The chain employs TRBV5-6 and TRBJ1-5, with D uncertain. CDR3 length equals 15 residues. With 2 bases removed from V and 5 bases from J, the gap between germline ends came to 14 bases. Germline CDR1 reads SGHDT; CDR2 reads YYEEEE. The CDR3 reads CASSLLAVGDQPQHF. CDR3 coding DNA: TGTGCCAGCAGCTTACTAGCAGTAGGCGATCAGCCCCAGCATTTT.

V and J are TRBV24-1 and TRBJ2-1; 10 bases line up with TRBD2. The length of the CDR3 is 15 residues. V shed 4 bases, J shed 8 bases, and the junction held 7 bases outside the gene matches. CDR1 KGHDR and CDR2 SFDVKD come from the germline V gene. CDR3 nucleotide sequence: TGTGCCACCAGTGACCCCGGGACTAGCGTCCATGAGCAGTTCTTC. It codes for CATSDPGTSVHEQFF.

This chain links TRBV6-5 with TRBJ1-6, with D perhaps matching TRBD1 (5 bases). Trimming pared 2 bases from V and 0 bases from J, leaving 14 bases between. The CDR3 runs to 18 residues. Germline V lookup: CDR1 MNHEY, CDR2 SVGAGI. CDR3 nucleotides: TGTGCCAGCAGTTACGGCAGGGATGGAAGCTCCTATAATTCACCCCTCCACTTT. This translates into CASSYGRDGSSYNSPLHF.

This clonotype occurred a few times. The chain joins TRBV7-8 to TRBJ1-6; TRBD1 might be the D (6 bases). Trimming left V 5 bases short and J 6 bases short, with 14 bases between. From germline, CDR1 is SGHVS and CDR2 FQNEAQ. The CDR3 runs 15 residues. CDR3 DNA: TGTGCCAGCAGCCTCGGGGGGGCGGGTAATTCACCCCTCCACTTT. The encoded protein is CASSLGGAGNSPLHF.

The chain carries TRBV10-3 and TRBJ2-1, with a possible D match to TRBD2 (5 bases). CDR3 length equals 14 residues. Looked up from germline, CDR1 is ENHRY and CDR2 is SYGVKD. The V end lost 10 bases, the J end lost 6 bases, and 19 bases lay between the germline ends. CDR3 sequence reads: CASSSRGLGNEQFF. In nucleotides, the CDR3 is TGTGCCAGCAGCTCCCGCGGACTGGGCAATGAGCAGTTCTTC.

This chain links TRBV4-1 with TRBJ2-7; D may be TRBD1 (6 bases). Germline V gene lookup returns CDR1 MGHRA and CDR2 YSYEKL. CDR3 length equals 18 residues. V was clipped by 4 bases and J by 2 bases, with 24 bases between them. The CDR3 DNA is TGCGCCAGCAGCCCAGGGGTTTTCGGGCAGGGATTGACCTACGAGCAGTACTTC. Translation: CASSPGVFGQGLTYEQYF.

V is TRBV5-8 and J is TRBJ1-1, with D maybe TRBD1 (5 bases). V was trimmed by 2 bases and J by 4 bases, leaving 18 bases between them. The CDR3 extends over 16 amino acids. From germline, CDR1 is SGHTS and CDR2 YDEGEE. The CDR3, as DNA: TGTGCCAGCAGCTTAGGATTGAGGACCGGGGGCACTGAAGCTTTCTTT. Its translation is CASSLGLRTGGTEAFF. The full variable domain, with the rest looked up from reference TRBV5-8 and TRBJ1-1, is EAGVTQSPTHLIKTRGQQATLRCSPISGHTSVYWYQQALGLGLQFLLWYDEGEERNRGNFPPRFSGRQFPNYSSELNVNALELEDSALYLCASSLGLRTGGTEAFFGQGTRLTVV.

This clonotype has only a few counts. V is TRBV6-1 and J is TRBJ1-1, with unresolved D. Deletions cut 6 bases from V and 0 bases from J, with 8 bases between. The CDR3 runs 13 residues. Germline V lookup: CDR1 MNHNS, CDR2 SASEGT. Here the CDR3 reads CASRGRVNTEAFF. The CDR3 DNA reads as TGTGCCAGCAGGGGGAGGGTGAACACTGAAGCTTTCTTT.

This CDR3 is CASSLRLTWGESANYGYTF. For the CDR3, the DNA is TGTGCCAGCAGTCTGCGCCTCACGTGGGGGGAATCAGCAAACTATGGCTACACCTTC. The chain carries TRBV27 and TRBJ1-2, with a possible D match to TRBD1 (5 bases). Looked up from germline, CDR1 is MNHEY and CDR2 is SMNVEV (reference sequence). The CDR3 is 19 amino acids. Trimming took 5 bases from V and 2 from J, leaving 27 bases between them.